Each of the 29 T cell receptor beta chains below was sequenced from the same sample in a study of blood T cell repertoires in COVID-19. The protocol was immunoSEQ multiplex PCR, while the TCRdb copy is restricted to in-frame clones and leaves out a portion. This repertoire shows a few hundred thousand clones, approximately 88% found once; its top ten account for 0.95% to 1.5%. Sequenced: peripheral blood. The receptors come from a man in his forties with acute or convalescent COVID-19.

The rearrangement uses TRBV9 and TRBJ2-7, with D perhaps matching TRBD2 (5 bases). The CDR3 has 14 residues. V dropped 0 bases and J dropped 1 base, with 8 bases sitting between them. Germline lookup yields CDR1 SGDLS and CDR2 YYNGEE. The CDR3 sequence is CASSVGPGSYEQYF. CDR3 bases: TGTGCCAGCAGCGTAGGACCGGGATCCTACGAGCAGTACTTC. Supplemented by reference TRBV9 and TRBJ2-7, the full variable domain reads DSGVTQTPKHLITATGQRVTLRCSPRSGDLSVYWYQQSLDQGLQFLIQYYNGEERAKGNILERFSAQQFPDLHSELNLSSLELGDSALYFCASSVGPGSYEQYFGPGTRLTVT.

The chain combines TRBV11-1 with TRBJ1-2; TRBD1 matches 7 bases. V shed 5 bases and J 6 bases; nucleotides not matched to a gene: 9. This CDR3 has 14 residues. CDR1 SGHAT and CDR2 FQDESV come from the germline V gene (reference sequence). CDR3 loop: CASSPMTGTHGYTF. DNA of the CDR3: TGTGCCAGCAGCCCGATGACAGGGACGCATGGCTACACCTTC.

The chain is built from TRBV7-9 and TRBJ2-5; the match to TRBD2 covers 10 bases. J was trimmed by 5 bases and V by 3 bases; bases with no gene match: 3. CDR1 is SEHNR and CDR2 is FQNEAQ in the germline V gene (reference sequence). The CDR3 has 14 residues. The CDR3 reads CASSFPTSGETQYF. CDR3 nucleotide sequence: TGTGCCAGCAGCTTTCCGACTAGCGGGGAGACCCAGTACTTC.

The chain is built from TRBV18 and TRBJ1-2, with 7 bases fitting TRBD1. Germline CDR1 and CDR2: KGHSH and LQKENI. CDR3 length equals 15 residues. J gave up 0 bases and V 2 bases, and 3 bases lay outside the gene matches. This CDR3 reads CASSPGTVANYGYTF. The CDR3 DNA sequence: TGTGCCAGCTCACCAGGGACAGTAGCTAACTATGGCTACACCTTC.

The gene calls are TRBV9 and TRBJ2-2; a weak D match, TRBD1 (6 bases). The germline V gene encodes CDR1 SGDLS and CDR2 YYNGEE. The V and J ends lost 5 bases and 5 bases respectively, with 19 bases between them. The CDR3 runs to 16 residues. CDR3 region: CASSLTGLQGTGELFF. In DNA form, the CDR3 reads TGTGCCAGCAGTTTGACAGGTCTACAAGGGACCGGGGAGCTGTTTTTT.

The chain uses TRBV5-4 and TRBJ1-2, with D perhaps matching TRBD1 (6 bases). Germline V gives CDR1 SGHNT, CDR2 YYREEE (reference sequence). Between the trimmed V and J ends, which lost 1 base and 7 bases, there was a span of 17 bases. The CDR3 totals 15 residues. This CDR3 is CASSLPNRVSGGYTF. CDR3 bases: TGTGCCAGCAGCTTGCCGAACAGGGTTTCGGGTGGCTACACCTTC.

V and J are TRBV15 and TRBJ1-3, with D tentatively TRBD1 (5 bases). The CDR3 is 15 residues long. Germline assignment: CDR1 LNHNV and CDR2 YYDKDF (reference sequence). Trimming shortened V by 7 bases and J by 0 bases, and 13 bases separated the two germline ends. The CDR3, as DNA: TGTGCCACCAAACCCACCGGGGGCTCTGGAAACACCATATATTTT. Amino acids: CATKPTGGSGNTIYF.

V usage is TRBV29-1 and J usage is TRBJ2-1; unclear D gene. The germline V gene encodes CDR1 SQVTM and CDR2 ANQGSEA. Between the trimmed V and J ends, which lost 5 bases and 10 bases, there was a span of 15 bases. The CDR3 spans 12 residues. The CDR3: CSVLQSLTEQFF. DNA for the CDR3: TGCAGCGTTTTACAGAGCCTGACGGAGCAGTTCTTC.

The chain links TRBV6-5 to TRBJ2-1, with 7 bases aligning to TRBD1. Looked up from germline, CDR1 is MNHEY and CDR2 is SVGAGI. The trim removed 5 bases at V and 7 bases at J, leaving 11 bases unmatched. The CDR3 has 15 amino acids. The DNA of the CDR3 is TGTGCCAGCAGTCCGGGACAGATGTATAGGAATGAGCAGTTCTTC. Translation: CASSPGQMYRNEQFF.

The gene calls are TRBV15 and TRBJ1-6; 8 bases line up with TRBD1. Germline CDR1 is LNHNV and CDR2 is YYDKDF (reference sequence). Trimming removed 0 bases from V and 6 bases from J; junction bases left unmatched: 1. The CDR3 runs to 15 residues. The CDR3 sequence is CATSREGQGNSPLHF. The CDR3 DNA follows: TGTGCCACCAGCAGAGAAGGACAGGGTAATTCACCCCTCCACTTT.

V usage is TRBV11-2 and J usage is TRBJ2-7, with a weak D call TRBD2 (7 bases). Trimming took off 7 bases at V and 9 bases at J, with 13 bases between the two ends. The CDR3 is 11 residues long. The V gene's germline CDR1 is SGHAT and CDR2 FQNNGV. CDR3 bases: TGTGCCAGCACCGGGGGAGGGGGGCAGTACTTC. Translated: CASTGGGGQYF.

In this sample, this clone turned up once. This sequence joins TRBV4-2 and TRBJ2-7; 8 bases align to TRBD1. The CDR3 contains 16 residues. Germline CDR1 LGHNA, CDR2 YNFKEQ. Unmatched junction bases numbered 7, after V lost 1 base and J lost 2 bases. CDR3 sequence (DNA): TGTGCCAGCAGCCAAGTTTCTCGGACAGGGACCTACGAGCAGTACTTC. Protein sequence: CASSQVSRTGTYEQYF.

CDR3 in DNA: TGCGCCAGCAGCTTGAAGGGTGAGGACAGGGGGAGCGGTTCCACTGAAGCTTTCTTT. Translated: CASSLKGEDRGSGSTEAFF. The chain links TRBV5-1 to TRBJ1-1, with 10 positions matching TRBD1. Germline CDR1 is SGHRS and CDR2 is YFSETQ. This CDR3 is 19 amino acids long. V shed 1 base, J shed 4 bases, and the junction held 16 bases outside the gene matches.

V is TRBV7-2 and J is TRBJ2-6; weak D call: TRBD1 (6 bases). Trimming took 1 base from V and 0 from J, leaving 16 bases between them. The CDR3 has 19 residues. Germline V gives CDR1 SGHTA, CDR2 FQGNSA. The CDR3 DNA follows: TGTGCCAGCAGCTTAGTATACCGACAGGCCAACTCTGGGGCCAACGTCCTGACTTTC. Protein: CASSLVYRQANSGANVLTF.

The rearrangement links TRBV4-1 to TRBJ2-7; TRBD2 matches 8 bases. CDR3 size: 16 residues. V shed 0 bases, J shed 4 bases, and the junction held 8 bases outside the gene matches. CDR1 is MGHRA and CDR2 is YSYEKL in the germline V gene. CDR3 coding DNA: TGCGCCAGCAGCCAAGATCCCCTAGCGGGTCTTTACGAGCAGTACTTC. Translated: CASSQDPLAGLYEQYF.

V usage is TRBV6-5 and J usage is TRBJ1-2, with 9 positions matching TRBD1. CDR3 length equals 14 residues. V shed 8 bases and J 1 base; nucleotides not matched to a gene: 5. The germline CDR1 and CDR2 sequences are MNHEY and SVGAGI. CDR3 in DNA: TGTGCCAGCGCCCGGGACAGGGTTAACTATGGCTACACCTTC. Encoded protein: CASARDRVNYGYTF.

The V call is TRBV15, the J call TRBJ1-1, with a weak D call TRBD1 (6 bases). V was cut by 3 bases and J by 6 bases, with 11 bases left in between. There are 13 residues in the CDR3. CDR1 LNHNV and CDR2 YYDKDF come from the germline V gene (reference sequence). CDR3 sequence reads: CATSRRGGPEAFF. The DNA for the CDR3 is TGTGCCACCAGCAGGCGGGGGGGGCCTGAAGCTTTCTTT.

This clone was seen a single time. The rearrangement links TRBV30 to TRBJ1-4; D call uncertain. Trimming stripped 2 bases from V and 4 bases from J, with 14 bases between. CDR1 is GTSNPN, CDR2 SVGIG, per germline (reference sequence). The CDR3 totals 15 residues. In nucleotides, the CDR3 is TGTGCCTGGAGTTCCCTGCGGGGTGATAATGAAAAACTGTTTTTT. Translating gives CAWSSLRGDNEKLFF.

The chain combines TRBV21-1 with TRBJ1-1; TRBD1, the table's D call, was not compared with the DNA. TRBV21-1 counts as a pseudogene. This CDR3 has 18 residues. The CDR3 is CASSKGILCPGRNTEAFF. As DNA, the CDR3 is TGTGCCAGCAGCAAAGGGATTCTATGTCCAGGGCGGAACACTGAAGCTTTCTTT.

The chain uses TRBV7-2 and TRBJ2-1; 8 bases align to TRBD2. V lost 0 bases and J lost 7; bases outside the gene matches: 11. The CDR3 spans 17 residues. Germline lookup yields CDR1 SGHTA and CDR2 FQGNSA. The CDR3 protein is CASSLAYVGTSMNEQFF. CDR3 DNA sequence: TGTGCCAGCAGCTTAGCTTACGTTGGGACTAGTATGAATGAGCAGTTCTTC. Full variable domain (outside the CDR3, taken from reference TRBV7-2 and TRBJ2-1): GAGVSQSPSNKVTEKGKDVELRCDPISGHTALYWYRQSLGQGLEFLIYFQGNSAPDKSGLPSDRFSAERTGGSVSTLTIQRTQQEDSAVYLCASSLAYVGTSMNEQFFGPGTRLTVL.

The V and J genes are TRBV4-1 and TRBJ1-1, with unresolved D. Per the germline V gene, CDR1 is MGHRA and CDR2 is YSYEKL. CDR3 length: 12 amino acids. Trimming left V 1 base short and J 12 bases short, with 12 bases between. The CDR3 sequence is CASSQGGSETFF. In DNA form, the CDR3 reads TGCGCCAGCAGCCAAGGAGGGTCGGAGACTTTCTTT.

The rearrangement joins TRBV30 to TRBJ1-1, with D hard to call. V shed 3 bases and J shed 1 base, with 12 bases lying between them. CDR3 length: 14 residues. The germline V gene encodes CDR1 GTSNPN and CDR2 SVGIG (reference sequence). The CDR3 sequence: CAWSRSLGNTEAFF. The CDR3, as DNA: TGTGCCTGGAGCCGCTCCCTAGGGAACACTGAAGCTTTCTTT.

The V call is TRBV27, the J call TRBJ1-2; D is unclear. CDR1 and CDR2 (germline): MNHEY, SMNVEV (reference sequence). CDR3 length: 13 amino acids. The germline V and J ends were trimmed by 2 bases and 0 bases, with 4 bases remaining between them. For the CDR3, the DNA is TGTGCCAGCAGTTTAACAGCTAACTATGGCTACACCTTC. Its translation: CASSLTANYGYTF.

The chain joins TRBV6-1 to TRBJ1-1; a possible D gene is TRBD1 (6 bases). This CDR3 is built from 16 residues. V dropped 3 bases and J dropped 4 bases, with 18 bases sitting between them. The germline CDR1 and CDR2 sequences are MNHNS and SASEGT. CDR3 region: CASSDEGTWPGTEAFF. The CDR3 region has the DNA TGTGCCAGCAGTGACGAAGGGACATGGCCTGGCACTGAAGCTTTCTTT.

This clone has only a few counts. The gene calls are TRBV21-1 and TRBJ2-7; the listed D gene, TRBD2, was not tested against the DNA. TRBV21-1 is a recognized pseudogene. The CDR3 length is 18 residues. The chain's CDR3 is CASSKLGTGTIVRYEQYF. CDR3 sequence (DNA): TGTGCCAGCAGCAAATTGGGTACCGGGACTATCGTACGATACGAGCAGTACTTC.

The chain is built from TRBV5-4 and TRBJ2-1; TRBD2 agrees at 9 bases. V lost 0 bases to trimming and J lost 4 bases; unmatched junction nucleotides: 5. The CDR3 has 16 residues. Germline CDR1 SGHNT, CDR2 YYREEE (reference sequence). CDR3 region: CASSLVDSGGYNEQFF. CDR3 DNA sequence: TGTGCCAGCAGCTTGGTTGATAGCGGGGGATACAATGAGCAGTTCTTC.

As concerns this clone: This same CDR3 is encoded by further DNA sequences in the sample. The gene calls are TRBV5-6 and TRBJ2-7; D may be TRBD2 (5 bases). V was trimmed by 0 bases and J by 7 bases, leaving 8 bases between them. There are 12 residues in the CDR3. Germline V lookup: CDR1 SGHDT, CDR2 YYEEEE. CDR3 sequence reads: CASSLATGEQYF. As DNA, the CDR3 is TGTGCCAGCAGCTTGGCCACGGGGGAGCAGTACTTC.

This rearrangement joins TRBV27 to TRBJ1-1, with 8 nucleotides matching TRBD1. In germline, CDR1 is MNHEY, CDR2 SMNVEV (reference sequence). Unmatched junction bases numbered 5, after V lost 8 bases and J lost 3 bases. This CDR3 spans 13 amino acids. For the CDR3, the DNA is TGTGCCAGCCGCAGGGGGCATGACACTGAAGCTTTCTTT. It yields the protein CASRRGHDTEAFF.

The chain recombines TRBV5-1 with TRBJ2-3, with TRBD1 matching 9 bases. This CDR3 contains 15 residues. Germline lookup yields CDR1 SGHRS and CDR2 YFSETQ. V lost 4 bases, J lost 0 bases, and 3 bases stayed unmatched. The CDR3 coding sequence is TGCGCCAGCAGCCGGGACAGGGCTAGCACAGATACGCAGTATTTT. This sequence encodes CASSRDRASTDTQYF.